This entry concerns a single TCR beta chain. What it recognizes is unknown. Via MiXCR, TCRdb re-called the 5' RACE reads, giving one row per CDR3 protein. Seen here are about 120,000 distinct CDR3 sequences, more than 10% observed once, and the top ten hold around 16%. The time point denotes: blood at routine non-recurrence follow-up after resection. Whole RNA, isolated from tumor, nontumor lung or frozen PBMC, was sequenced without prior sorting. These data belong to a study of spatial heterogeneity in lung cancer. Study-level findings and limits: The study found ubiquitous expanded tumor TCRs in blood more at resection than follow-up.

The CDR3 is made up of 12 amino acids. Germline V gives CDR1 LGHDT, CDR2 YNNKEL (reference sequence). J was trimmed by 4 bases and V by 8 bases; bases with no gene match: 4. The TCR was taken from a male donor with early-stage non-small cell lung cancer. The V call is TRBV3-1, the J call TRBJ2-7; 8 nucleotides align to TRBD2. Material: PBMCs, obtained at follow-up. In nucleotides, the CDR3 is TGTGCCAGCCGCGGGGGGACGTACGAGCAGTACTTC. This encodes CASRGGTYEQYF.